The following is a T cell receptor beta chain sequence with its context. What it binds is not known. This record belongs to a study of blood T cells in healthy people across ages. Broader study findings: Investigators viewed diversity estimates from one million T cells as underestimates, the study reported.

PCR was performed a second time for about 7 to 11 cycles using a sample-barcoded 5' primer and a J-beta primer mix. Each cDNA was tagged by a template-switch adaptor containing 12 random nucleotides. TCRdb processed the 5' RACE reads anew with MiXCR; each CDR3 protein has one entry. Of approximately 1.5 million distinct CDR3 sequences detected, under 55% appear once; the ten largest clones hold under 5%. Germline CDR1 LGHNA, CDR2 YSLEER. This CDR3 is 15 amino acids long. Trimming stripped 0 bases from V and 8 bases from J, with 16 bases between. The clonotype originates from a young woman in good health. The genes are TRBV4-3 and TRBJ1-2; the D is unclear. Sequencing was done on a sample of blood. The CDR3 DNA follows: TGCGCCAGCAGCCAAGAGATAGAGGGAACACGGGGCTACACCTTC. This sequence encodes CASSQEIEGTRGYTF.